Following are 19 T cell receptor beta chains from one sample sequenced in a study of T-cell reconstitution after alpha-beta-depleted transplantation in children. During its preparation, the TCRbeta library received unique molecular identifiers. TCRdb used MiXCR to reprocess the PCR reads, holding one entry per CDR3 protein. The sample holds hundreds of thousands of distinct CDR3 sequences, approximately 13% seen once. The sample in question was PBMCs, mostly from graft donor cells, obtained 360 days after TCRalphabeta/CD19-depleted stem cell transplant. Receptor source: a male patient between 5 and 17 years old who had a stem cell transplant for acute myeloid leukemia, so the T cells may come from the graft donor.

In its sample, this clonotype was seen many times. V gene TRBV5-6 combines with J gene TRBJ1-1; D gene ambiguous. There are 11 residues in the CDR3. The germline CDR1 and CDR2 sequences are SGHDT and YYEEEE. The germline V and J ends were trimmed by 2 bases and 8 bases, with 7 bases remaining between them. The CDR3 region is CASSFGPEAFF. The CDR3 nucleotides read TGTGCCAGCAGCTTCGGGCCCGAAGCTTTCTTT.

The chain links TRBV6-2 or TRBV6-3 to TRBJ2-7; 7 nucleotides match TRBD1. CDR1 and CDR2 (germline): MNHEY, SVGEGT. The ends lost 5 bases at V and 3 bases at J; junction bases unmatched: 13. The CDR3 totals 16 residues. CDR3 sequence reads: CASSHTLTGMRYEQYF. CDR3 DNA sequence: TGTGCCAGCAGTCACACCTTGACAGGGATGCGCTACGAGCAGTACTTC.

The sample holds many counts of this clonotype. The chain joins TRBV12-3 or TRBV12-4 to TRBJ2-1, with a weak D call TRBD2 (6 bases). The V end was cut by 3 bases, the J end by 12 bases, with 15 bases between. The CDR3 has 13 residues. CDR3 DNA: TGTGCCAGCAGTTTGGGGGTCACTAGCTCGCAGTTCTTC. Amino acid sequence: CASSLGVTSSQFF.

This clonotype appeared a few times. The genes are TRBV20-1 and TRBJ2-3, with D possibly being TRBD2 (8 bases). The germline V gene encodes CDR1 DFQATT and CDR2 SNEGSKA (reference sequence). This CDR3 has 19 residues. V was pared by 4 bases and J by 1 base, with 27 bases between. The CDR3 reads CSATRNRGREGTGTDTQYF. The DNA for the CDR3 is TGCAGTGCTACAAGAAACAGGGGCCGGGAGGGAACCGGCACAGATACGCAGTATTTT.

This clonotype appeared a single time. The chain recombines TRBV18 with TRBJ2-1; weak D call: TRBD1 (5 bases). V dropped 5 bases and J dropped 5 bases, with 13 bases sitting between them. The germline V gene has CDR1 KGHSH and CDR2 LQKENI. The CDR3 extends over 14 amino acids. Here the CDR3 DNA reads TGTGCCAGCTCAGTAGCTGCGGACAACAATGAGCAGTTCTTC. Protein sequence: CASSVAADNNEQFF.

This clonotype was observed a handful of times. V gene TRBV12-3 or TRBV12-4 combines with J gene TRBJ2-7, with D unresolved. V was cut by 8 bases and J by 4 bases, with 15 bases left in between. The CDR3 runs to 13 residues. CDR3 residues: CASFGDDGYEQYF. The CDR3 DNA sequence: TGTGCCAGCTTCGGCGACGATGGGTACGAGCAGTACTTC.

There are many counts of this clonotype. The V and J genes are TRBV29-1 and TRBJ2-7; no reliable D call. Trimming removed 1 base at V and 1 base at J, with 17 bases between. The CDR3 has 16 residues. Germline values: CDR1 SQVTM, CDR2 ANQGSEA. CDR3 nucleotide sequence: TGCAGCGTTGAAGGCTACACCGCCAGGAATTCCTACGAGCAGTACTTC. This sequence encodes CSVEGYTARNSYEQYF.

A few counts support this clonotype. The rearrangement joins TRBV4-3 to TRBJ2-7; the D gene is possibly TRBD2 (6 bases). The CDR3 sequence is 15 residues long. V dropped 0 bases and J dropped 0 bases, with 9 bases sitting between them. Germline V gives CDR1 LGHNA, CDR2 YSLEER. The CDR3, as DNA: TGCGCCAGCAGCCAAGACACAGCGGGCTCCTACGAGCAGTACTTC. Translating it yields CASSQDTAGSYEQYF.

The chain links TRBV5-6 to TRBJ2-3, with 9 bases aligning to TRBD2. The germline V gene encodes CDR1 SGHDT and CDR2 YYEEEE. J was trimmed by 4 bases and V by 4 bases; bases with no gene match: 7. The length of the CDR3 is 15 residues. CDR3 loop: CASSRGGVGADTQYF. The CDR3 DNA reads TGTGCCAGCAGCCGCGGGGGGGTTGGGGCAGATACGCAGTATTTT.

V is TRBV28 and J is TRBJ2-3; 7 bases fit TRBD2. There are 14 residues in the CDR3. The V gene's germline CDR1 is MDHEN and CDR2 SYDVKM. Germline trimming cut 5 bases from V and 2 bases from J; bases unmatched to any gene: 4. The CDR3 DNA is TGTGCCAGCAGTCCGGGGGGACTCACAGATACGCAGTATTTT. This sequence encodes CASSPGGLTDTQYF.

The chain is built from TRBV14 and TRBJ1-1, with D unresolved. Trimming left V 0 bases short and J 1 base short, with 9 bases between. The CDR3 has 15 residues. Germline lookup yields CDR1 SGHDN and CDR2 FVKESK. The CDR3 sequence is CASSQDIGWNTEAFF. The CDR3 DNA is TGTGCCAGCAGCCAAGATATAGGGTGGAACACTGAAGCTTTCTTT. Full variable domain (rest looked up from reference TRBV14 and TRBJ1-1): EAGVTQFPSHSVIEKGQTVTLRCDPISGHDNLYWYRRVMGKEIKFLLHFVKESKQDESGMPNNRFLAERTGGTYSTLKVQPAELEDSGVYFCASSQDIGWNTEAFFGQGTRLTVV.

This clonotype was picked up a small number of times. The J gene is TRBJ2-7, the V gene TRBV5-1; 14 bases line up with TRBD2. Germline V gives CDR1 SGHRS, CDR2 YFSETQ. J gave up 6 bases and V 4 bases, and 9 bases lay outside the gene matches. The CDR3 sequence is 16 residues long. The CDR3 DNA follows: TGCGCCAGCAGCCCGGGACTAGCGGGAGTGAGGGGCGAGCAGTACTTC. Translating gives CASSPGLAGVRGEQYF.

This clonotype has a handful of counts. CDR3 loop: CASSLGQGLLNQPQHF. The CDR3 DNA reads TGCGCCAGCAGCTTGGGACAGGGCCTTCTCAATCAGCCCCAGCATTTT. The V call is TRBV5-1, the J call TRBJ1-5; 7 bases line up with TRBD1. With 0 bases clipped from V and 3 bases from J, the junction kept 6 bases outside the gene matches. Germline assignment: CDR1 SGHRS and CDR2 YFSETQ. The CDR3 covers 16 residues.

In this sample, this clonotype turned up many times. The chain carries TRBV15 and TRBJ2-7, with 7 bases aligning to TRBD1. Per germline, CDR1 LNHNV and CDR2 YYDKDF (reference sequence). V gave up 1 base and J gave up 3 bases; unmatched junction bases: 6. The CDR3 sequence is 15 residues long. CDR3 protein: CATSRGQGLLYEQYF. The CDR3 DNA reads TGTGCCACCAGCAGAGGACAGGGCCTCCTCTACGAGCAGTACTTC.

The rearrangement joins TRBV4-2 to TRBJ2-3, with TRBD2 matching over 7 bases. The length of the CDR3 is 15 residues. J lost 3 bases, V lost 4 bases, and 7 bases had no gene match. Germline loops: CDR1 LGHNA, CDR2 YNFKEQ. This CDR3 reads CASSPSTSATDTQYF. The CDR3 DNA is TGTGCCAGCAGCCCTTCTACTAGCGCGACAGATACGCAGTATTTT.

This clonotype was seen only a few times. This rearrangement joins TRBV12-3 or TRBV12-4 to TRBJ2-5, with 7 nucleotides matching TRBD2. The CDR3 sequence is 14 residues long. Trimming cost V 6 bases and J 2 bases; bases outside gene matches: 6. The CDR3 here is CASRTTSEQETQYF. The CDR3 nucleotides are TGTGCCAGCAGGACTACTAGCGAACAAGAGACCCAGTACTTC.

The chain carries TRBV18 and TRBJ2-1; 10 bases are a match to TRBD2. The V gene end was trimmed by 1 base and the J gene end by 7 bases; junction bases not matched to a gene: 1. This CDR3 is built from 14 residues. The V gene's germline CDR1 is KGHSH and CDR2 LQKENI. CDR3 coding DNA: TGTGCCAGCTCACCACAACTAGCGGGGAATGAGCAGTTCTTC. This translates into CASSPQLAGNEQFF.

This clonotype turned up a few times. This chain uses TRBV28 with TRBJ2-7; TRBD1 is a possible D gene (5 bases). CDR3 length: 13 amino acids. The ends were cut back, 8 bases at V and 6 bases at J, with 17 bases in the middle. Germline V CDR1 and CDR2: MDHEN, SYDVKM. The CDR3 bases are TGTGCCAGCCGAATGAGGACACGACGCGAGCAGTACTTC. Amino acid sequence: CASRMRTRREQYF.

This clonotype has a handful of counts. This chain links TRBV7-6 with TRBJ2-7; the match to TRBD2 covers 10 bases. V dropped 6 bases and J dropped 5; count of bases not matched to a gene: 13. The germline gives CDR1 SGHVS, CDR2 FNYEAQ. This CDR3 contains 16 residues. The CDR3 nucleotides read TGTGCCAGCAGTGATAAAGGGCTAGCGGGAGAGGACGAGCAGTACTTC. Translating it yields CASSDKGLAGEDEQYF.